In its sample, the clone carrying this T cell receptor beta chain was seen a few times. A single record per CDR3 protein comes from TCRdb applying MiXCR to the 5' RACE reads. The table records about 34,000 distinct CDR3 sequences, roughly 7.1% of them present only once. The data originate from a study of early T cells in non-severe SARS-CoV-2 infection. Study in general: Sequencing input comprised bulk RNA from unsorted whole blood; chain pairing was not available.

Germline CDR1 is DFQATT and CDR2 is SNEGSKA (reference sequence). The CDR3 has 14 amino acids. With V trimmed by 1 base and J by 4 bases, 3 bases remained unmatched. This specimen was whole blood, taken at baseline. The clonotype originates from an adult who was a healthcare worker with PCR-confirmed SARS-CoV-2 infection or an uninfected control (not recorded which). The V and J genes are TRBV20-1 and TRBJ2-3; the match to TRBD2 covers 9 bases. The DNA of the CDR3 is TGCAGTGCTAGAGCTGGCGGGAGGGCAGATACGCAGTATTTT. It yields the protein CSARAGGRADTQYF.